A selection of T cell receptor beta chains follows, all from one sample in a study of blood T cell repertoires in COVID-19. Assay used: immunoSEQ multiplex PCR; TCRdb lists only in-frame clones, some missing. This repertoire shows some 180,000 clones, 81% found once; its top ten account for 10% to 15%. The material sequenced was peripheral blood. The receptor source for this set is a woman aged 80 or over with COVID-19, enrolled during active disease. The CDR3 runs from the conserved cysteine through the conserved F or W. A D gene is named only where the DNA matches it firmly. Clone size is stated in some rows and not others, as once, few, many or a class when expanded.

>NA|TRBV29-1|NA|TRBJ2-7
CSVGGVGEQYF
TGCAGCGTTGGGGGGGTTGGGGAGCAGTACTTC
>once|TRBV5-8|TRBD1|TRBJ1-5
CASSWDRAQPQHF
TGTGCCAGCAGCTGGGACAGGGCCCAGCCCCAGCATTTT
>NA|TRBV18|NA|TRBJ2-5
CASSPRIGVGETQYF
TGTGCCAGCTCACCACGAATAGGGGTCGGAGAGACCCAGTACTTC
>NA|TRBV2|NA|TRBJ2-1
CASSESSLKYNEQFF
TGTGCCAGCAGTGAATCAAGCTTGAAGTACAATGAGCAGTTCTTC
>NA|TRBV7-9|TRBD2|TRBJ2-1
CASSSSRTSGTRNEQFF
TGTGCCAGCAGCTCCTCACGGACTAGCGGGACGAGGAATGAGCAGTTCTTC
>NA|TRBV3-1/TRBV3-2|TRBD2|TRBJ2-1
CASSHEGGDNEQFF
TGTGCCAGCAGCCACGAGGGAGGGGACAATGAGCAGTTCTTC
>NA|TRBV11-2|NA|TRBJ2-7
CASSPSYEQYF
TGTGCCAGCAGCCCTTCCTACGAGCAGTACTTC
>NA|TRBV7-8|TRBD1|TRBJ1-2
CASSSSTGGPYGYTF
TGTGCCAGCAGCTCATCGACAGGGGGCCCCTATGGCTACACCTTC
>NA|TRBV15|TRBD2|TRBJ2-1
CATSRGGLAGYNEQFF
TGTGCCACCAGCAGAGGGGGACTAGCGGGATATAATGAGCAGTTCTTC
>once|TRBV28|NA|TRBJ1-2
CASNPQAHRGYTF
TGTGCCAGCAATCCACAGGCGCACAGGGGCTACACCTTC
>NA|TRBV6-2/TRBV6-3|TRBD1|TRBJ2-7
CASSQDRGGYEQYF
TGTGCCAGCAGCCAGGACAGGGGAGGGTACGAGCAGTACTTC
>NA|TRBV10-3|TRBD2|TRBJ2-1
CAIRTSGATYNEQFF
TGTGCCATCAGGACTAGCGGGGCTACCTACAATGAGCAGTTCTTC
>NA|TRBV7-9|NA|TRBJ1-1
CASSAWDLEAFF
TGTGCCAGCAGCGCGTGGGACTTAGAAGCTTTCTTT
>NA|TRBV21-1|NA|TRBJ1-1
CASSPAGGPNTEAFF
TGTGCCAGCAGCCCGGCCGGAGGACCGAACACTGAAGCTTTCTTT
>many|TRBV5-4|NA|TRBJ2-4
CASSLAQKNIQYF
TGTGCCAGCAGCTTGGCCCAGAAAAACATTCAGTACTTC
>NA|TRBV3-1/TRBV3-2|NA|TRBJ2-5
CASSQGRTSQETQYF
TGTGCCAGCAGCCAAGGGAGAACAAGTCAAGAGACCCAGTACTTC
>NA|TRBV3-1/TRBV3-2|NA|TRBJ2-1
CASSQAGAGEQFF
TGTGCCAGCAGCCAAGCAGGGGCAGGGGAGCAGTTCTTC
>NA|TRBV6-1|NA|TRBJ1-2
CASSESGNYGYTF
TGTGCCAGCAGTGAATCCGGGAACTATGGCTACACCTTC
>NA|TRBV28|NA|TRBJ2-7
CASSFHSSYEQYF
TGTGCCAGCAGTTTCCACAGCTCCTACGAGCAGTACTTC
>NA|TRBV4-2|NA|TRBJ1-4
CASSQVGGSTNEKLFF
TGTGCCAGCAGCCAAGTGGGAGGGTCAACTAATGAAAAACTGTTTTTT
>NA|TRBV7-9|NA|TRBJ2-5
CASSLRGEGETQYF
TGTGCCAGCAGCTTAAGAGGAGAGGGAGAGACCCAGTACTTC
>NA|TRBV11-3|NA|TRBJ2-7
CASSLFGRVPYEQYF
TGTGCCAGCAGCTTATTTGGCAGGGTCCCCTACGAGCAGTACTTC
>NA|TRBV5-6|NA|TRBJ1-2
CASSLESRGGYTF
TGTGCCAGCAGCTTGGAGAGTAGGGGTGGCTACACCTTC
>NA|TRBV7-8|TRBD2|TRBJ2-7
CASSLGLRAGGPYEQYF
TGTGCCAGCAGCTTAGGATTGAGGGCGGGGGGCCCCTACGAGCAGTACTTC
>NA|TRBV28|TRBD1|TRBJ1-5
CASRLGTGGFNQPQHF
TGTGCCAGCAGGTTAGGGACAGGGGGCTTCAATCAGCCCCAGCATTTT
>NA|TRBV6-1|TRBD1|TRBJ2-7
CASSEYPAGGSPYEQYF
TGTGCCAGCAGTGAATACCCAGCAGGGGGTTCCCCCTACGAGCAGTACTTC
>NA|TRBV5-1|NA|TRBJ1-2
CASSEVGYGYTF
TGCGCCAGCAGCGAGGTGGGCTATGGCTACACCTTC
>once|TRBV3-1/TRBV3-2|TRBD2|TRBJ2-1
CASSQDQGLAGYNEQFF
TGTGCCAGCAGCCAAGATCAGGGCCTAGCGGGGTACAATGAGCAGTTCTTC
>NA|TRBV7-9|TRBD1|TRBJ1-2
CASSSGTGNYGYTF
TGTGCCAGCAGCTCCGGGACAGGAAACTATGGCTACACCTTC
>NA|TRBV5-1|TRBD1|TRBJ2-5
CASSLVPGQGKTQYF
TGCGCCAGCAGCTTGGTCCCGGGACAGGGAAAGACCCAGTACTTC
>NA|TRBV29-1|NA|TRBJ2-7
CSVEDPTTYEQYF
TGCAGCGTTGAAGATCCGACAACCTACGAGCAGTACTTC
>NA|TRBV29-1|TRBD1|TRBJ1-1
CSVELTGVGKAFF
TGCAGCGTTGAACTTACAGGGGTAGGCAAAGCTTTCTTT
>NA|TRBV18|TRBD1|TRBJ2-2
CASSPGQGSNTGELFF
TGTGCCAGCTCACCGGGACAGGGGTCTAACACCGGGGAGCTGTTTTTT
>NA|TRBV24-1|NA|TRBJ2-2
CATGGGRENTGELFF
TGTGCCACCGGGGGGGGCAGGGAGAACACCGGGGAGCTGTTTTTT
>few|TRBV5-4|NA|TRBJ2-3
CASSPRWGTSTDTQYF
TGTGCCAGCAGCCCGAGGTGGGGGACTAGCACAGATACGCAGTATTTT
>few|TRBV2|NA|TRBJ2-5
CASSTTAYQETQYF
TGTGCCAGCAGTACGACAGCGTACCAAGAGACCCAGTACTTC
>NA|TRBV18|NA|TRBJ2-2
CASSHRQGTGELFF
TGTGCCAGCTCACACCGGCAGGGCACCGGGGAGCTGTTTTTT
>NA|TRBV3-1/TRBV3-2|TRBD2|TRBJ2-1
CASSPPLAGSYNEQFF
TGTGCCAGCAGCCCACCTCTAGCGGGATCCTACAATGAGCAGTTCTTC
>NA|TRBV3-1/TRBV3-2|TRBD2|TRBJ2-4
CASSQWGGWAKNIQYF
TGTGCCAGCAGCCAATGGGGGGGGTGGGCCAAAAACATTCAGTACTTC
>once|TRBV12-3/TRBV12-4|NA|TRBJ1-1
CASQRLMGTEAFF
TGTGCCAGCCAGCGGCTCATGGGCACTGAAGCTTTCTTT
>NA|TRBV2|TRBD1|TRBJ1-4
CASTGQALNEKLFF
TGTGCCAGCACAGGACAGGCCTTAAATGAAAAACTGTTTTTT
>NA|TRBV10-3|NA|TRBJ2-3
CAISEVERRSGTDTQYF
TGTGCCATCAGTGAGGTTGAGCGTCGCTCGGGCACAGATACGCAGTATTTT
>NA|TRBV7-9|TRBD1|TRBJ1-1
CASTTGTNTEAFF
TGTGCCAGTACGACAGGGACAAACACTGAAGCTTTCTTT
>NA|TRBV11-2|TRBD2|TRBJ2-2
CASSLGGGRPTGELFF
TGTGCCAGCAGCTTAGGCGGCGGGAGGCCCACCGGGGAGCTGTTTTTT
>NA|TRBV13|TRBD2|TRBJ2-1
CASSLGTSGGYNEQFF
TGTGCCAGCAGCTTAGGGACTAGCGGGGGGTACAATGAGCAGTTCTTC
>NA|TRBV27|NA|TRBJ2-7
CASSDTGISYEQYF
TGTGCCAGCAGTGATACAGGGATCTCCTACGAGCAGTACTTC
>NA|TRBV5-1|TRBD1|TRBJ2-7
CASSLGDRGHLHEQYF
TGCGCCAGCAGCTTGGGTGACAGGGGACATTTGCACGAGCAGTACTTC
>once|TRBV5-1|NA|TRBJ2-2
CASSRPGATGELFF
TGCGCCAGCAGCCGGCCAGGGGCAACCGGGGAGCTGTTTTTT
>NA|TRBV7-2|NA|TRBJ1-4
CASSFTTNEKLFF
TGTGCCAGCAGCTTTACAACTAATGAAAAACTGTTTTTT
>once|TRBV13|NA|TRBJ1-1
CASSYHGGRGTEAFF
TGTGCCAGCAGCTACCACGGAGGGAGGGGGACTGAAGCTTTCTTT
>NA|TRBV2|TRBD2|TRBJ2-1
CASQSGRRGEQFF
TGTGCCAGTCAGAGCGGGAGGAGGGGTGAGCAGTTCTTC
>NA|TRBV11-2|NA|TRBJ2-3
CASSLDGGGGDTQYF
TGTGCCAGCAGCTTAGATGGGGGCGGAGGTGATACGCAGTATTTT
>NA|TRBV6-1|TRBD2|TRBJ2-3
CASSELAGADTQYF
TGTGCCAGCAGTGAACTAGCGGGAGCAGATACGCAGTATTTT